This T cell receptor beta chain emerged from a study of blood T cells in healthy people across ages. V shed 7 bases and J 11 bases; nucleotides not matched to a gene: 12. This CDR3 has 12 residues. Germline assignment: CDR1 SQVTM and CDR2 ANQGSEA. Next came a second PCR, run for about 7 to 12 cycles, which used a sample-barcoded 5' primer along with a J-beta primer mix. TCRdb called the 5' RACE reads again in MiXCR, with one record for every CDR3 protein. The table shows about 1.1 million distinct CDR3 sequences, with roughly two fifths occurring only once. Material: blood. The TCR was taken from a man aged 18 to 35 in good health. The chain employs TRBV29-1 and TRBJ2-5, with 8 bases fitting TRBD2. The CDR3 is CSALWTSTPQYF. Here the CDR3 DNA reads TGCAGCGCCCTGTGGACTAGCACCCCGCAGTACTTC.